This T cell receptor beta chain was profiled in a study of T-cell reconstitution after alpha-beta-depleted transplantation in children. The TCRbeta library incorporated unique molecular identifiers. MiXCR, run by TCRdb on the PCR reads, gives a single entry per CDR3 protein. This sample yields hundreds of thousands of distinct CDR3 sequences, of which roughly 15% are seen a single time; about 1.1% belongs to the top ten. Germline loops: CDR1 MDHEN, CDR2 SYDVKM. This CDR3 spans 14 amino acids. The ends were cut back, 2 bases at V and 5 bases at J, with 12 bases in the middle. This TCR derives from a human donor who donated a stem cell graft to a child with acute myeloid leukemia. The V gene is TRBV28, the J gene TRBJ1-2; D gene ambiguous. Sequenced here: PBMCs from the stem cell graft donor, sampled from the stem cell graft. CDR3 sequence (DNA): TGTGCCAGCAGTTTAATCGGGGTTCAATATGGCTACACCTTC. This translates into CASSLIGVQYGYTF.